The 8 T cell receptor beta chains below all came from one sample that was sequenced in a study of T cell changes during pregnancy in multiple sclerosis (dated by TCRdb to between 2018 and 2021). Receptor amplification or capture employed the immunoSEQ multiplex PCR assay. TCRdb took this table from immuneACCESS and kept in-frame rearrangements with V and J called. Such tables lack part of the clones; where checked against another copy, unresolved V genes explain under half of the gap, and the rest is unexplained. Counted in this sample were approximately 60,000 clones; 92% of them appeared once. In total, the top ten clones hold 0.15% to 0.25% of the sample. Specimen: CD4+ T cells from peripheral blood mononuclear cells, collected in the second trimester of pregnancy. These receptors were collected from a female donor with multiple sclerosis, enrolled in a pregnancy study.

The V and J genes are TRBV12-5 and TRBJ2-7; weak D call: TRBD2 (6 bases). Germline V gene lookup returns CDR1 LGHNT and CDR2 FRNRAP. The CDR3 length is 16 residues. Trimming cost V 6 bases and J 1 base, with 19 bases left between them. The chain's CDR3 is CASGKQEASGSYEQYF. In DNA, the CDR3 is TGTGCTAGTGGGAAACAGGAGGCCAGCGGGTCCTACGAGCAGTACTTC.

In DNA, the CDR3 is TGTGCCAGCAGCTTCGGGGGGCAGGGAAAACTGTTTTTT. Residues: CASSFGGQGKLFF. V and J are TRBV5-4 and TRBJ1-4, with a tentative D call TRBD1 (6 bases). This CDR3 spans 13 amino acids. Trimming cost V 2 bases and J 10 bases, with 12 bases left between them. CDR1 is SGHNT and CDR2 is YYREEE in the germline V gene (reference sequence).

The chain carries TRBV7-3 and TRBJ2-2; 7 bases match TRBD1. With 5 bases clipped from V and 7 bases from J, the junction kept 1 base outside the gene matches. Per the germline V gene, CDR1 is SGHTA and CDR2 is FQGTGA. The CDR3 is 12 amino acids. The CDR3 nucleotides read TGTGCCAGCAGCACAGGGGTCGGGGAGCTGTTTTTT. Amino acid sequence: CASSTGVGELFF. Full variable domain (missing parts from reference TRBV7-3 and TRBJ2-2): GAGVSQTPSNKVTEKGKYVELRCDPISGHTALYWYRQSLGQGPEFLIYFQGTGAADDSGLPNDRFFAVRPEGSVSTLKIQRTERGDSAVYLCASSTGVGELFFGEGSRLTVL.

CDR3 amino acids: CASSLRTMNNYGYTF. The CDR3 nucleotides read TGTGCCAGCAGCTTGAGAACAATGAATAACTATGGCTACACCTTC. The genes are TRBV5-6 and TRBJ1-2; D call uncertain. V was trimmed by 1 base and J by 1 base, leaving 11 bases between them. CDR3 length equals 15 residues. The germline CDR1 and CDR2 sequences are SGHDT and YYEEEE.

The rearrangement links TRBV5-1 to TRBJ2-7; weak D call: TRBD2 (6 bases). The CDR3 covers 13 residues. With 4 bases removed from V and 3 bases from J, the gap between germline ends came to 11 bases. Germline CDR1 is SGHRS and CDR2 is YFSETQ. The CDR3 nucleotides are TGCGCCAGCAGCCTATGGGACTTCTACGAGCAGTACTTC. It encodes CASSLWDFYEQYF.

This chain uses TRBV18 with TRBJ2-2; 7 bases map to TRBD1. Trimming at V came to 5 bases and at J to 4 bases, leaving 13 bases not matched to a gene. CDR3 length: 17 amino acids. Germline V gene lookup returns CDR1 KGHSH and CDR2 LQKENI. The CDR3 coding sequence is TGTGCCAGCTCAAGACTCCGGGACAGCCTATCCACCGGGGAGCTGTTTTTT. Translated: CASSRLRDSLSTGELFF.

CDR3 DNA sequence: TGTGCCACCAGCAGAGACAGGGGCGCCTACGAGCAGTACTTC. This encodes CATSRDRGAYEQYF. The chain carries TRBV15 and TRBJ2-7; D is perhaps TRBD1 (6 bases). The V end was cut by 0 bases, the J end by 2 bases, with 8 bases between. The germline CDR1 and CDR2 sequences are LNHNV and YYDKDF (reference sequence). The CDR3 consists of 14 residues.

The rearrangement joins TRBV4-2 to TRBJ2-1; 9 bases fit TRBD2. The CDR3 extends over 16 amino acids. With 0 bases clipped from V and 8 bases from J, the junction kept 8 bases outside the gene matches. The germline V gene encodes CDR1 LGHNA and CDR2 YNFKEQ. CDR3 amino acids: CASSQEGGGGVDEQFF. The CDR3 bases are TGTGCCAGCAGCCAAGAGGGCGGGGGGGGTGTAGATGAGCAGTTCTTC.